A selection of T cell receptor beta chains follows, all from one sample in a study of blood T cells in healthy people across ages. TCRdb re-called the 5' RACE reads with MiXCR, one entry per CDR3 protein. The data hold over a million distinct CDR3 sequences, with roughly 43% observed a single time. The sequencing sample was made of blood. The receptor set was obtained from a woman aged 18-29 years in good health. CDR3s include the opening cysteine and the closing phenylalanine or tryptophan. A D gene is named only where the DNA matches it firmly. Clone size, where shown, is once, few, many, or a class for clones that have expanded.

.	TRBD2	TRBV27	TRBJ2-1	CASSFGLAGWNEKFF	TGTGCCAGCAGTTTTGGACTAGCGGGATGGAATGAGAAGTTCTTC
.	.	TRBV12-3/TRBV12-4	TRBJ1-6	CASSLTEINSPLHF	TGTGCCAGCAGCCTGACAGAAATCAATTCACCCCTCCACTTT
.	.	TRBV3-1	TRBJ2-1	CASSQGPGIYEQFF	TGTGCCAGCAGCCAAGGCCCAGGGATATATGAGCAGTTCTTC
few	.	TRBV29-1	TRBJ2-7	CSVEATRGKEYEQYF	TGCAGCGTTGAAGCGACCCGGGGGAAGGAATACGAGCAGTACTTC
few	.	TRBV6-2/TRBV6-3	TRBJ2-7	CASSRSRDSYEQYF	TGTGCCAGCAGCCGCAGCAGGGACTCCTACGAGCAGTACTTC
.	TRBD1	TRBV27	TRBJ1-4	CASSRTGTGGGREKLFF	TGTGCCAGCAGTCGAACCGGGACAGGGGGCGGTCGGGAAAAACTGTTTTTT
.	TRBD1	TRBV10-3	TRBJ2-7	CAISDARDRGSYEQYF	TGTGCCATCAGCGACGCCCGGGACAGGGGCTCCTACGAGCAGTACTTC
many	.	TRBV12-3/TRBV12-4	TRBJ2-5	CASSDRLVEETQYF	TGTGCCAGCAGCGATAGACTAGTAGAAGAGACCCAGTACTTC
.	.	TRBV20-1	TRBJ1-2	CSAREEPGENYGYTF	TGCAGTGCTAGAGAGGAGCCAGGGGAAAACTATGGCTACACCTTC
.	.	TRBV20-1	TRBJ2-1	CSAATPSHEQFF	TGCAGTGCCGCCACGCCCAGCCATGAGCAGTTCTTC
.	TRBD2	TRBV20-1	TRBJ2-3	CSAPLTSRRITDTQYF	TGCAGTGCACCCCTGACTAGCAGGAGGATCACAGATACGCAGTATTTT
once	TRBD2	TRBV4-2	TRBJ2-5	CASSQEEGLEFQETQYF	TGTGCCAGCAGCCAAGAAGAGGGACTAGAATTTCAAGAGACCCAGTACTTC
.	TRBD1	TRBV25-1	TRBJ2-4	CASSEGHNRGRAKNIQYF	TGTGCCAGCAGTGAAGGGCATAACAGGGGACGAGCCAAAAACATTCAGTACTTC
few	TRBD2	TRBV12-3/TRBV12-4	TRBJ2-1	CASSNSGSGNEQFF	TGTGCCAGCAGTAATAGCGGGAGCGGGAATGAGCAGTTCTTC
once	TRBD1	TRBV6-1	TRBJ2-7	CASSGSPDRAVRTYEQYF	TGTGCCAGCAGTGGTTCCCCCGACAGGGCGGTTCGGACCTACGAGCAGTACTTC
.	TRBD2	TRBV6-2/TRBV6-3	TRBJ2-1	CASSYLAAYNEQFF	TGTGCCAGCAGTTACCTAGCGGCTTACAATGAGCAGTTCTTC
.	TRBD1	TRBV12-3/TRBV12-4	TRBJ1-1	CASRVSGGANTEAFF	TGTGCCAGCAGGGTCTCAGGGGGGGCGAACACTGAAGCTTTCTTT
.	TRBD2	TRBV7-2	TRBJ2-1	CASSRLAGGHYNEQFF	TGTGCCAGCAGCCGTCTAGCGGGGGGGCACTACAATGAGCAGTTCTTC
few	.	TRBV5-1	TRBJ1-2	CASSLSTGRTNYGYTF	TGCGCCAGCAGCCTGTCTACAGGGCGAACTAACTATGGCTACACCTTC
.	.	TRBV29-1	TRBJ1-2	CSVEGRDINYGYTF	TGCAGCGTTGAAGGCAGGGATATCAACTATGGCTACACCTTC
.	.	TRBV27	TRBJ2-1	CASSDQSYNEQFF	TGTGCCAGCAGTGATCAGTCCTACAATGAGCAGTTCTTC
few	.	TRBV4-3	TRBJ2-1	CASSQAGSRSLNEQFF	TGCGCCAGCAGCCAGGCCGGTAGCAGATCCCTGAATGAGCAGTTCTTC
.	.	TRBV6-5	TRBJ2-4	CASSYGGKEQYF	TGTGCCAGCAGTTACGGGGGCAAAGAGCAGTACTTC
few	TRBD2	TRBV29-1	TRBJ2-1	CSVGLGLAGNNEQFF	TGCAGCGTTGGACTGGGACTAGCGGGAAACAATGAGCAGTTCTTC
.	.	TRBV20-1	TRBJ1-1	CSAVGDSRAKAFF	TGCAGTGCGGTGGGGGATAGCCGGGCGAAAGCTTTCTTT
.	.	TRBV7-2	TRBJ2-7	CASSAYDWSDEQYF	TGTGCCAGCAGCGCGTACGACTGGTCGGATGAGCAGTACTTC
.	TRBD1	TRBV20-1	TRBJ1-4	CSASFEGASEKLFF	TGCAGTGCTAGTTTCGAGGGGGCTAGCGAAAAACTGTTTTTT
few	.	TRBV7-2	TRBJ1-1	CASSPPGVLNTEAFF	TGTGCCAGCAGCCCCCCCGGGGTGTTGAACACTGAAGCTTTCTTT
many	.	TRBV7-2	TRBJ2-7	CASSFLDYEQYF	TGTGCCAGCAGCTTCTTAGACTACGAGCAGTACTTC
.	.	TRBV20-1	TRBJ1-1	CSARRSRSRHTEAFF	TGCAGTGCTAGAAGGAGCCGCAGTAGACACACTGAAGCTTTCTTT
.	.	TRBV5-1	TRBJ2-1	CASSLIRAPYNEQFF	TGCGCCAGCAGCTTGATCCGGGCCCCCTACAATGAGCAGTTCTTC
few	.	TRBV18	TRBJ1-2	CASSEAGAVGYTF	TGTGCCAGCTCAGAGGCCGGGGCAGTTGGCTACACCTTC
few	.	TRBV9	TRBJ1-1	CASSAYQNTEAFF	TGTGCCAGCAGCGCTTATCAAAACACTGAAGCTTTCTTT
.	TRBD1	TRBV27	TRBJ1-5	CASSALGQGEQPQHF	TGTGCCAGCAGTGCCCTGGGACAGGGCGAACAGCCCCAGCATTTT
few	TRBD1	TRBV20-1	TRBJ1-2	CSARDPGTVSGYTF	TGCAGTGCTAGAGACCCCGGGACAGTGAGCGGCTACACCTTC
.	TRBD1	TRBV20-1	TRBJ1-2	CSQPLQGDGYTF	TGCAGTCAACCTCTACAGGGGGATGGCTACACCTTC
few	.	TRBV6-5	TRBJ2-1	CASIPGAGAYNEQFF	TGTGCCAGCATCCCGGGGGCAGGCGCCTACAATGAGCAGTTCTTC
.	.	TRBV5-5	TRBJ2-7	CASSLEALSEQYF	TGTGCCAGCAGCTTGGAGGCTCTCTCTGAGCAGTACTTC
.	.	TRBV5-1	TRBJ2-7	CASSLATSSSYEQYF	TGCGCCAGCAGCTTGGCGACCTCGAGCTCCTACGAGCAGTACTTC
.	.	TRBV25-1	TRBJ1-4	CASSELGVGEKLFF	TGTGCCAGCAGTGAATTAGGGGTAGGAGAAAAACTGTTTTTT
.	.	TRBV20-1	TRBJ2-5	CSARDRLNQETQYF	TGCAGTGCTAGAGATAGACTCAACCAAGAGACCCAGTACTTC
many	TRBD2	TRBV7-9	TRBJ2-1	CASSSLVAGEKGNEQFF	TGTGCCAGCAGCTCTTTAGTAGCGGGAGAGAAAGGAAATGAGCAGTTCTTC
.	.	TRBV12-3/TRBV12-4	TRBJ1-4	CASSLGRGNEKLFF	TGTGCCAGCAGTTTAGGCAGGGGCAATGAAAAACTGTTTTTT
few	.	TRBV27	TRBJ1-2	CASSRGQSETYGYTF	TGTGCCAGCAGCCGAGGACAGTCTGAGACGTATGGCTACACCTTC
.	.	TRBV10-3	TRBJ1-2	CASMRHPVYGYTF	TGTGCCTCCATGAGGCATCCTGTCTATGGCTACACCTTC
few	.	TRBV6-2/TRBV6-3	TRBJ2-7	CASSLPLASYEQYF	TGTGCCAGCAGTCTGCCCCTAGCCTCCTACGAGCAGTACTTC
few	TRBD1	TRBV9	TRBJ2-7	CASSVGTGISYEQYF	TGTGCCAGCAGCGTAGGGACAGGGATATCCTACGAGCAGTACTTC
.	.	TRBV6-1	TRBJ2-5	CASSERAYTYQETQYF	TGTGCCAGCAGTGAACGGGCCTACACGTACCAAGAGACCCAGTACTTC
few	.	TRBV7-9	TRBJ2-7	CASSSPRRGVHEQYF	TGTGCCAGCAGCTCGCCCCGGCGGGGTGTTCACGAGCAGTACTTC
.	.	TRBV7-6	TRBJ2-7	CASSIDGASSYEQYF	TGTGCCAGCAGCATAGACGGGGCGAGCTCCTACGAGCAGTACTTC
.	.	TRBV10-3	TRBJ2-5	CAIGPPGTQYF	TGTGCCATCGGGCCGCCAGGGACCCAGTACTTC